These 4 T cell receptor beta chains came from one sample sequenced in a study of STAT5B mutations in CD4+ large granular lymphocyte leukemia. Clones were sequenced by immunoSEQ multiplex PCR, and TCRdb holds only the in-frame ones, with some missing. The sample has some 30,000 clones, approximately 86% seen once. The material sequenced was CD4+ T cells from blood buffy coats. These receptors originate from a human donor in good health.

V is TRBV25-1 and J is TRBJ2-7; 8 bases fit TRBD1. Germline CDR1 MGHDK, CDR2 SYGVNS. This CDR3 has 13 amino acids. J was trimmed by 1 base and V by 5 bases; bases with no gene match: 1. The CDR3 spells CASSRTGSYEQYF. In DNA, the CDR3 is TGTGCCAGCAGTAGGACAGGGTCCTACGAGCAGTACTTC.

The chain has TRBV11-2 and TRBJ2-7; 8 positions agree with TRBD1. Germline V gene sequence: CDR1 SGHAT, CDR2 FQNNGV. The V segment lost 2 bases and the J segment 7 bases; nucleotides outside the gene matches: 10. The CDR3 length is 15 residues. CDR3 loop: CASSLLGQGAREQYF. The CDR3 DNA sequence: TGTGCCAGCAGCTTACTTGGGCAGGGGGCCAGGGAGCAGTACTTC.

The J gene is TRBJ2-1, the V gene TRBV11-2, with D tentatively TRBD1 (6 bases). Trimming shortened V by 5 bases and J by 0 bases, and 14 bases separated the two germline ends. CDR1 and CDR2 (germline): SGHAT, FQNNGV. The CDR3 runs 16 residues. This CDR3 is CASSGNRASSYNEQFF. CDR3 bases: TGTGCCAGCAGCGGTAACAGGGCCAGCTCCTACAATGAGCAGTTCTTC.

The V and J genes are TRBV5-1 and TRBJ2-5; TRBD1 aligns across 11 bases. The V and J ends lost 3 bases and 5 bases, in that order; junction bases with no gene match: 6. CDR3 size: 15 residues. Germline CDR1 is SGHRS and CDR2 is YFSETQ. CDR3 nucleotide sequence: TGCGCCAGCAGCTCCTCGGGACAGGGGGTTGAGACCCAGTACTTC. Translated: CASSSSGQGVETQYF.